These T cell receptor beta chains were read from a single sample in a study of T-cell memory formation after mild COVID-19. TCRdb used MiXCR to reprocess the 5' RACE reads, holding one entry per CDR3 protein. The sample holds about 420,000 distinct CDR3 sequences, 23% seen once. Sequenced input: PBMCs or a T cell subset sorted from them (not recorded which). These receptors originate from an adult woman who had mild COVID-19 (a few samples of this study predate the infection). Cell type and time point are not known. Both conserved end residues are part of each CDR3.

>TRBV29-1
CSVDGPAGEQFF
>TRBV5-1
CASSLASGENTEAFF
>TRBV29-1
CSALATETYEQYF
>TRBV7-2
CASSDRGSADTQYF
>TRBV29-1
CSVGGSGGGGYTF
>TRBV12-3/TRBV12-4
CASTDLVGGRWDTGELFF
>TRBV12-3/TRBV12-4
CASAPDTRYEQYF
>TRBV7-9
CASSLFGGGQDTQYF
>TRBV29-1
CSAVRGNEQFF
>TRBV11-2
CASSFDSPNNEQFF
>TRBV7-2
CASSLVQGRPTEAFF
>TRBV5-8
CASRMRPVDTEAFF
>TRBV6-5
CASSKRLAGDYEQYF
>TRBV20-1
CSARVSVAGGPGEQYF
>TRBV4-3
CASSQDRKSGLKNIQYF
>TRBV4-1
CASGTEAQETQYF
>TRBV7-6
CASSRTADSYNEQFF
>TRBV12-3/TRBV12-4
CASKGETQYF
>TRBV15
CATSRDGTGSTDTQYF